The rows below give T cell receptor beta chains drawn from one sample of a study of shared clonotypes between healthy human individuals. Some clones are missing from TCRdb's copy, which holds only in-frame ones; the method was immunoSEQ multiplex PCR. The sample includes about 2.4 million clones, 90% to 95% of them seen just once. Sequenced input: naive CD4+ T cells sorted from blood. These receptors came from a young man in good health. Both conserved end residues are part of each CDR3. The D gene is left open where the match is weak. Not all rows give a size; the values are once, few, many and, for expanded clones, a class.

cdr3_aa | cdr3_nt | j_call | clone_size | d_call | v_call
CASSGQGTEAFF | TGTGCCAGCAGTGGCCAGGGCACTGAAGCTTTCTTT | TRBJ1-1 | NA | NA | TRBV6-1
CASSLMVAGEARAKNIQYF | TGTGCCAGCAGCTTAATGGTAGCGGGAGAGGCGCGGGCCAAAAACATTCAGTACTTC | TRBJ2-4 | NA | TRBD2 | TRBV7-9
CAWRNGQGGEKLFF | TGTGCCTGGAGAAACGGACAGGGTGGCGAAAAACTGTTTTTT | TRBJ1-4 | NA | TRBD1 | TRBV30
CARGLYNSPLHF | TGTGCCAGAGGACTCTATAATTCACCCCTCCACTTT | TRBJ1-6 | NA | NA | TRBV11-2
CASSEVGGDGYTF | TGTGCCAGCAGTGAAGTGGGGGGCGACGGCTACACCTTC | TRBJ1-2 | NA | NA | TRBV2
CASSLRTDQETQYF | TGTGCCAGCAGCTTGAGGACGGACCAAGAGACCCAGTACTTC | TRBJ2-5 | NA | NA | TRBV7-9
CASSYPEGPSKYGYTF | TGTGCCAGCAGTTACCCGGAGGGGCCTTCCAAATATGGCTACACCTTC | TRBJ1-2 | NA | NA | TRBV28
CASSLGTAGGYTF | TGCGCCAGCAGCCTGGGGACAGCGGGGGGCTACACCTTC | TRBJ1-2 | NA | TRBD1 | TRBV4-1
CASSLVTGREKLFF | TGTGCCAGCAGCTTGGTTACGGGAAGGGAAAAACTGTTTTTT | TRBJ1-4 | NA | NA | TRBV5-4
CASSPTVQGGQPQHF | TGTGCCAGCTCACCTACCGTACAGGGCGGTCAGCCCCAGCATTTT | TRBJ1-5 | few | NA | TRBV18
CASSSAGEETQYF | TGCGCCAGCAGCTCAGCAGGGGAGGAGACCCAGTACTTC | TRBJ2-5 | NA | NA | TRBV5-1
CASSLSAPGQGQWGANTGELFF | TGCGCCAGCAGCCTAAGTGCGCCGGGCCAAGGGCAGTGGGGAGCGAACACCGGGGAGCTGTTTTTT | TRBJ2-2 | NA | NA | TRBV4-1
CASSFPVGEQFF | TGTGCCAGCAGTTTTCCCGTGGGTGAGCAGTTCTTC | TRBJ2-1 | NA | NA | TRBV28
CASSREGLAGGNEQFF | TGCGCCAGCAGCCGGGAAGGACTAGCGGGAGGGAATGAGCAGTTCTTC | TRBJ2-1 | NA | TRBD2 | TRBV5-1
CAIARTGFREQYF | TGTGCTATTGCCCGGACAGGGTTTAGGGAGCAGTACTTC | TRBJ2-7 | NA | TRBD1 | TRBV7-9
CASSSGQNTEAFF | TGTGCCAGCAGCTCGGGACAGAACACTGAAGCTTTCTTT | TRBJ1-1 | few | NA | TRBV7-2
CASMGDATSGNTIYF | TGCGCCAGCATGGGGGACGCAACCTCTGGAAACACCATATATTTT | TRBJ1-3 | NA | NA | TRBV10-1
CASRRSSSGGQADTQYF | TGTGCCAGCAGGCGATCCTCTAGCGGGGGGCAAGCAGATACGCAGTATTTT | TRBJ2-3 | NA | TRBD2 | TRBV7-9
CASSSTGGQYNEQFF | TGTGCCAGCAGCTCAACGGGGGGCCAATACAATGAGCAGTTCTTC | TRBJ2-1 | NA | NA | TRBV7-2
CSVVYWVVGSTDTQYF | TGCAGCGTTGTGTATTGGGTGGTCGGAAGCACAGATACGCAGTATTTT | TRBJ2-3 | NA | NA | TRBV29-1
CASSYGGSGNTIYF | TGTGCCAGCAGTTATGGGGGGAGCGGAAACACCATATATTTT | TRBJ1-3 | NA | NA | TRBV6-6
CASRRSGTGATEAFF | TGTGCCAGCAGGAGATCCGGGACAGGGGCCACTGAAGCTTTCTTT | TRBJ1-1 | NA | TRBD1 | TRBV6-5
CASSRGQSLSGNTIYF | TGTGCCAGCAGCAGGGGACAGTCCCTCTCTGGAAACACCATATATTTT | TRBJ1-3 | once | TRBD1 | TRBV2
CSVERTSGGARFF | TGCAGCGTTGAAAGGACTAGCGGGGGGGCGAGGTTCTTC | TRBJ2-1 | NA | TRBD2 | TRBV29-1
CASSAGSGNTIYF | TGTGCTAGCAGCGCCGGGTCCGGAAACACCATATATTTT | TRBJ1-3 | NA | NA | TRBV7-7
CASSFDGVGAFF | TGTGCCAGCAGCTTCGACGGAGTCGGGGCTTTCTTT | TRBJ1-1 | NA | NA | TRBV7-9
CASSPGLAVPQETQYF | TGTGCTAGCAGCCCCGGACTAGCGGTCCCCCAAGAGACCCAGTACTTC | TRBJ2-5 | NA | TRBD2 | TRBV7-7
CASSQDPQGAIGTDTQYF | TGCGCCAGCAGCCAAGATCCACAGGGGGCAATCGGCACAGATACGCAGTATTTT | TRBJ2-3 | NA | TRBD1 | TRBV4-1
CASSFGKQITSTDTQYF | TGCGCCAGCAGCTTTGGTAAACAGATTACTAGCACAGATACGCAGTATTTT | TRBJ2-3 | NA | NA | TRBV5-1
CASSPPVASNSPLHF | TGTGCCAGCTCACCACCCGTAGCGTCTAATTCACCCCTCCACTTT | TRBJ1-6 | once | NA | TRBV18
CSVSSTGYGYTF | TGCAGCGTTTCCTCGACGGGCTATGGCTACACCTTC | TRBJ1-2 | NA | NA | TRBV29-1
CAISESGGPSYEQYF | TGTGCCATCAGTGAGTCAGGAGGGCCCTCTTACGAGCAGTACTTC | TRBJ2-7 | NA | NA | TRBV10-3
CASSQGLIRAGANVLTF | TGCGCCAGCAGCCAAGGTCTCATAAGGGCTGGGGCCAACGTCCTGACTTTC | TRBJ2-6 | NA | NA | TRBV4-3
CASSAGKGGSEQYF | TGTGCCAGCAGCGCCGGTAAGGGGGGCAGCGAGCAGTACTTC | TRBJ2-7 | once | NA | TRBV7-9
CASSYGKNPSEQYF | TGTGCCAGCAGTTACGGGAAAAACCCTTCCGAGCAGTACTTC | TRBJ2-7 | NA | NA | TRBV6-5
CASSQSAGRDNSPLHF | TGCGCCAGCAGTCAATCGGCGGGAAGGGATAATTCACCCCTCCACTTT | TRBJ1-6 | NA | NA | TRBV23-1
CASSQGGLYGYTF | TGTGCCAGCAGTCAGGGGGGCCTATATGGCTACACCTTC | TRBJ1-2 | NA | TRBD1 | TRBV28
CASSPDTDTQYF | TGTGCCAGCTCACCAGACACAGATACGCAGTATTTT | TRBJ2-3 | few | NA | TRBV18
CASSQDLVGATNEKLFF | TGCGCCAGCAGCCAAGATCTCGTGGGGGCAACTAATGAAAAACTGTTTTTT | TRBJ1-4 | once | NA | TRBV4-1
CASSYGDRKYF | TGTGCCAGCAGTTATGGAGACAGGAAGTATTTT | TRBJ2-3 | NA | NA | TRBV6-5
CASSLGILLGELFF | TGTGCCAGCAGCCTCGGGATCCTGCTCGGGGAGCTGTTTTTT | TRBJ2-2 | NA | NA | TRBV14
CASSFLPGSEVEDGYTF | TGTGCCAGCAGCTTCCTCCCCGGGTCGGAAGTTGAAGATGGCTACACCTTC | TRBJ1-2 | NA | NA | TRBV7-2
CASSLLGVVDEKLFF | TGTGCCAGCAGCTTGCTGGGAGTGGTGGATGAAAAACTGTTTTTT | TRBJ1-4 | NA | NA | TRBV5-6
CASSPPGAEGNTEAFF | TGTGCCAGCTCACCCCCGGGGGCTGAGGGAAACACTGAAGCTTTCTTT | TRBJ1-1 | NA | NA | TRBV18
CASSLRGQPLNTEAFF | TGCGCCAGCAGCTTGCGGGGACAGCCCCTGAACACTGAAGCTTTCTTT | TRBJ1-1 | NA | TRBD1 | TRBV5-1
CASSFGTSGRQETQYF | TGTGCCAGCAGCTTCGGGACTAGCGGGAGACAAGAGACCCAGTACTTC | TRBJ2-5 | NA | TRBD2 | TRBV9
CATRQVWTEAFF | TGTGCCACCAGGCAGGTATGGACTGAAGCTTTCTTT | TRBJ1-1 | NA | NA | TRBV15
CASRGASAGTEAFF | TGTGCCAGCAGAGGGGCCTCCGCGGGGACTGAAGCTTTCTTT | TRBJ1-1 | once | NA | TRBV27
CASSEKWRGGSGEQFF | TGTGCCAGCAGTGAAAAGTGGCGGGGGGGCTCCGGTGAGCAGTTCTTC | TRBJ2-1 | NA | TRBD2 | TRBV6-1